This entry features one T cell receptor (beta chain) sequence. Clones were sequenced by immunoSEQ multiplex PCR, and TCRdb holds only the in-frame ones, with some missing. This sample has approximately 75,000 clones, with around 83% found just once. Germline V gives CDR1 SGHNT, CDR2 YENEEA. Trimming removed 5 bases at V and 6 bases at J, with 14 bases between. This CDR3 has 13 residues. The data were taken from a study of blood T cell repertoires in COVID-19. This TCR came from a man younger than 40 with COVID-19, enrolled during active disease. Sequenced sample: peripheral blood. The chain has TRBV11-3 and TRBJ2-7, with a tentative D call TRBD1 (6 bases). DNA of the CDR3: TGTGCCAGCAGCATCTATACAGGGTCCGAGCAGTACTTC. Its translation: CASSIYTGSEQYF.